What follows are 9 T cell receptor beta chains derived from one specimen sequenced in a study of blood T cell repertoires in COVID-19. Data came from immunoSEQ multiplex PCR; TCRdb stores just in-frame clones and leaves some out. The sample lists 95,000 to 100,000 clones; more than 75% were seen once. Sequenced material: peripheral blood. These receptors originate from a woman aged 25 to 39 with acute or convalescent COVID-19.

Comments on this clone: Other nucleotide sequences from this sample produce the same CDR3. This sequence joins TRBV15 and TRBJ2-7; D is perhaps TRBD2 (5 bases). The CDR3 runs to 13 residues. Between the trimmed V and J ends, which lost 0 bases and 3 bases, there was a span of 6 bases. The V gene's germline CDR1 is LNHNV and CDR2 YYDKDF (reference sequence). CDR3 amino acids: CATSRDRGYEQYF. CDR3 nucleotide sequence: TGTGCCACCAGCAGAGATCGGGGCTACGAGCAGTACTTC.

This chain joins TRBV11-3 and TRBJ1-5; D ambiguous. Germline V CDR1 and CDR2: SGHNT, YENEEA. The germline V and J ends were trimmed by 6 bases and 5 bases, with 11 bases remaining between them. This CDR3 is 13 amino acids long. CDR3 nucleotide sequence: TGTGCCAGCAGTCCTGACGGGGATCAGCCCCAGCATTTT. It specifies CASSPDGDQPQHF. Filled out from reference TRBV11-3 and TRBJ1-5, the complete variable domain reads EAGVVQSPRYKIIEKKQPVAFWCNPISGHNTLYWYLQNLGQGPELLIRYENEEAVDDSQLPKDRFSAERLKGVDSTLKIQPAELGDSAVYLCASSPDGDQPQHFGDGTRLSIL.

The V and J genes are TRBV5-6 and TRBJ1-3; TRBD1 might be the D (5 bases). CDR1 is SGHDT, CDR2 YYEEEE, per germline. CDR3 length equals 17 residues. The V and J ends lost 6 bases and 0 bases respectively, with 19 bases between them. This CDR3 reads CASNKGLAGISGNTIYF. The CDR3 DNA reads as TGTGCCAGCAATAAAGGGTTGGCAGGGATCTCTGGAAACACCATATATTTT.

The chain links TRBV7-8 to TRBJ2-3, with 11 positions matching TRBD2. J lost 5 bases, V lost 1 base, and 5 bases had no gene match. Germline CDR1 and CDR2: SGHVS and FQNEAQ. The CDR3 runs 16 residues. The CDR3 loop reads CASSLVAGGPVDTQYF. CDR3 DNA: TGTGCCAGCAGCTTAGTAGCGGGGGGGCCTGTAGATACGCAGTATTTT.

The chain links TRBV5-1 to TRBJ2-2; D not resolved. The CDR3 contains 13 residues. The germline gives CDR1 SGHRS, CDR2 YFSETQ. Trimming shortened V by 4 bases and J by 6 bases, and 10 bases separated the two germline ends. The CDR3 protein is CASSLLGSGELFF. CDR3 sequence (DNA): TGCGCCAGCAGCCTCCTCGGTTCCGGGGAGCTGTTTTTT.

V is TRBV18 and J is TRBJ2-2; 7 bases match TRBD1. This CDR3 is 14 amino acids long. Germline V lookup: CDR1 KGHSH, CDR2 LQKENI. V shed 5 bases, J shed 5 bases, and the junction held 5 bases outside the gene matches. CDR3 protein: CASSTRQGTGELFF. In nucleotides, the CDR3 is TGTGCCAGCTCAACGCGACAGGGTACCGGGGAGCTGTTTTTT.

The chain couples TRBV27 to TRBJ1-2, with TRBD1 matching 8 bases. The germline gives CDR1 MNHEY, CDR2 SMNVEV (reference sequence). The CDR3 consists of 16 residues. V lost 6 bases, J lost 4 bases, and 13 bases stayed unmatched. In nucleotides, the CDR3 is TGTGCCAGCAGGCCCCCGGGCAGGGGGCCTGGCTATGGCTACACCTTC. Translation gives CASRPPGRGPGYGYTF.

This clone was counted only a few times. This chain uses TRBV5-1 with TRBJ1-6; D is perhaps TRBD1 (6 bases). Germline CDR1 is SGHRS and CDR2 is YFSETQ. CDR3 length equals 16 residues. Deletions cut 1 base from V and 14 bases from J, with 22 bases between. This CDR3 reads CASSLSSVGGPLTLHF. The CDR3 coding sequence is TGCGCCAGCAGCTTGAGTTCGGTTGGGGGCCCCCTAACCCTCCACTTT. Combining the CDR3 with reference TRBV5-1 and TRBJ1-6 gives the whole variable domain KAGVTQTPRYLIKTRGQQVTLSCSPISGHRSVSWYQQTPGQGLQFLFEYFSETQRNKGNFPGRFSGRQFSNSRSEMNVSTLELGDSALYLCASSLSSVGGPLTLHFGNGTRLTVT.

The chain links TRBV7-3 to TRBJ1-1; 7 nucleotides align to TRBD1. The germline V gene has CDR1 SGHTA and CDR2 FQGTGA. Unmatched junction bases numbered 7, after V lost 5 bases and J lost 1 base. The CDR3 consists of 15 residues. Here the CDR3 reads CASSPQGGRNTEAFF. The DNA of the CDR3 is TGTGCCAGCAGCCCGCAGGGGGGACGGAACACTGAAGCTTTCTTT.